This T cell receptor (beta chain) was captured in a study of cytomegalovirus exposure and HLA in healthy donors. Regarding the study as a whole: Accurate prediction of HLA-A and HLA-B alleles (for most subjects) was reportedly achieved from TCR beta sequences. A missense variant in DCLRE1C was later tied to TCR beta V- and J-gene trimming. High sensitivity and specificity were reportedly achieved when the classifier diagnosed cytomegalovirus status. The authors later found HLA-associated TCR beta chains more clonally expanded than equally common others.

Only a few counts were recorded for this clone. Its antigen remains unknown. Use of 60 Vbeta and 13 Jbeta primers characterized the PCR. The repertoire was sequenced with immunoSEQ multiplex PCR; TCRdb's copy has only in-frame clones and lacks some. The profile shows roughly 120,000 clones, 65% to 75% of them singletons. The CDR3 length is 15 residues. From germline, CDR1 is LNHDA and CDR2 SQIVND (reference sequence). The V segment lost 5 bases and the J segment 6 bases; nucleotides outside the gene matches: 4. Material: PBMCs. The chain couples TRBV19 to TRBJ2-1; TRBD2 matches 13 bases. The clonotype was recovered from a man aged 35 to 55 in good health and CMV-seropositive. The CDR3 coding sequence is TGTGCCAGTAGTCGGACTAGCGGGAGTACCAATGAGCAGTTCTTC. Protein sequence: CASSRTSGSTNEQFF.